These 6 T cell receptor beta chains came from one sample sequenced in a study of early T cells in non-severe SARS-CoV-2 infection. TCRdb used MiXCR to reprocess the 5' RACE reads, holding one entry per CDR3 protein. Among approximately 45,000 distinct CDR3 sequences listed, around 9.9% were seen once. Sequenced sample: whole blood. These receptors came from an adult who was a healthcare worker with PCR-confirmed SARS-CoV-2 infection or an uninfected control (not recorded which).

This rearrangement joins TRBV2 to TRBJ2-2; 12 bases fit TRBD1. This CDR3 has 16 residues. The germline V gene has CDR1 SNHLY and CDR2 FYNNEI. Trimming removed 6 bases from V and 6 bases from J; junction bases left unmatched: 8. CDR3 bases: TGTGCCAGCAGCGGGACAGGGGGCTGGGTCCCCGGGGAGCTGTTTTTT. It encodes CASSGTGGWVPGELFF.

This clonotype was counted a few times. V gene TRBV4-3 combines with J gene TRBJ2-7; D is ambiguous. The CDR3 runs 15 residues. CDR1 and CDR2 (germline): LGHNA, YSLEER. Trimming took 1 base from V and 0 from J, leaving 10 bases between them. For the CDR3, the DNA is TGCGCCAGCAGCCAAGGTGGGGAAAGCTCCTACGAGCAGTACTTC. Its protein product is CASSQGGESSYEQYF.

The rearrangement joins TRBV29-1 to TRBJ1-5; weak D call: TRBD1 (6 bases). The CDR3 is 12 residues long. V lost 6 bases, J lost 13 bases, and 19 bases lay in between. Germline CDR1 is SQVTM and CDR2 is ANQGSEA. Here the CDR3 DNA reads TGCAGCGTCGATTTATTGGACAGCTCGCAGCATTTT. Translation gives CSVDLLDSSQHF.

At least ten counts were recorded for this clonotype. This chain joins TRBV3-1 and TRBJ2-5, with D possibly matching TRBD2 (5 bases). This CDR3 spans 12 amino acids. Germline V gene sequence: CDR1 LGHDT, CDR2 YNNKEL (reference sequence). V lost 5 bases and J lost 4, with 8 bases in between. The CDR3, as DNA: TGTGCCAGCAGCAAGAGGGTAGAGACCCAGTACTTC. Translation gives CASSKRVETQYF.

The chain joins TRBV9 to TRBJ2-5; no firm D call. The CDR3 has 16 amino acids. V was clipped by 1 base and J by 5 bases, with 18 bases between them. The germline CDR1 and CDR2 sequences are SGDLS and YYNGEE. In DNA form, the CDR3 reads TGTGCCAGCAGCGTACGTTCCCTAGGCCGGGCGGAGACCCAGTACTTC. Translation: CASSVRSLGRAETQYF. Drawing the rest from reference TRBV9 and TRBJ2-5, the complete variable domain is DSGVTQTPKHLITATGQRVTLRCSPRSGDLSVYWYQQSLDQGLQFLIQYYNGEERAKGNILERFSAQQFPDLHSELNLSSLELGDSALYFCASSVRSLGRAETQYFGPGTRLLVL.

The chain carries TRBV27 and TRBJ1-6; 9 bases agree with TRBD1. CDR3 length: 15 amino acids. V shed 4 bases, J shed 7 bases, and the junction held 5 bases outside the gene matches. The germline V gene has CDR1 MNHEY and CDR2 SMNVEV (reference sequence). CDR3 in DNA: TGTGCCAGCAGTTCGACAGGGGGGAGGAATTCACCCCTCCACTTT. The encoded protein is CASSSTGGRNSPLHF.